The 10 T cell receptor beta chains below were found in one sample sequenced in a study of blood T cell repertoires in COVID-19. Here immunoSEQ multiplex PCR was the method, and the copy in TCRdb shows in-frame clones only, minus some. The table has some 250,000 clones, about nine tenths seen once. Sequenced sample: peripheral blood. These receptors came from a man aged 25-45 years who had recovered from COVID-19.

V and J are TRBV5-4 and TRBJ1-2; D is unresolved. The germline V gene has CDR1 SGHNT and CDR2 YYREEE (reference sequence). The CDR3 length is 14 residues. V was trimmed by 2 bases and J by 4 bases, leaving 12 bases between them. CDR3 DNA sequence: TGTGCCAGCAGCTTAACCAACCGGGGCTATGGCTACACCTTC. It codes for CASSLTNRGYGYTF.

V and J are TRBV29-1 and TRBJ2-1, with 12 bases matching TRBD1. The ends lost 8 bases at V and 8 bases at J; junction bases unmatched: 7. This CDR3 region has 13 residues. Germline assignment: CDR1 SQVTM and CDR2 ANQGSEA. CDR3 nucleotide sequence: TGCAGCTGCCGGGACAGGGGGCTCTATGAGCAGTTCTTC. Translation gives CSCRDRGLYEQFF.

The genes are TRBV6-5 and TRBJ2-2; 8 bases fit TRBD1. There are 16 residues in the CDR3. J was trimmed by 3 bases and V by 3 bases; bases with no gene match: 6. Germline-derived CDR1 and CDR2 are MNHEY and SVGAGI. This CDR3 is CASSYLQGADTGELFF. The CDR3 nucleotides are TGTGCCAGCAGTTATCTCCAGGGGGCGGACACCGGGGAGCTGTTTTTT.

V gene TRBV4-2 combines with J gene TRBJ1-2; 9 bases are a match to TRBD1. Per germline, CDR1 LGHNA and CDR2 YNFKEQ. The CDR3 contains 17 residues. The junction had 7 bases not matched to a gene; V was cut back by 0 bases and J by 2 bases. CDR3 loop: CASSQDMLDRGNYGYTF. Written as DNA, the CDR3 is TGTGCCAGCAGCCAAGATATGTTGGACAGGGGCAACTATGGCTACACCTTC.

In this sample, this clone turned up once. The chain couples TRBV7-8 to TRBJ2-3, with 14 positions matching TRBD2. The V and J ends lost 0 bases and 0 bases, in that order; junction bases with no gene match: 5. The CDR3 is made up of 19 amino acids. Germline V gene sequence: CDR1 SGHVS, CDR2 FQNEAQ. The CDR3 reads CASSLAGLAGGTSTDTQYF. The CDR3 DNA sequence: TGTGCCAGCAGCTTAGCCGGACTAGCGGGGGGTACTAGCACAGATACGCAGTATTTT.

The chain couples TRBV9 to TRBJ1-2; the D gene is possibly TRBD1 (6 bases). CDR3 length equals 14 residues. Germline V gene sequence: CDR1 SGDLS, CDR2 YYNGEE. Trimming removed 3 bases from V and 4 bases from J, with 13 bases in between. DNA for the CDR3: TGTGCCAGCAGCGCGACAGGAAAAGCCTATGGCTACACCTTC. The encoded protein is CASSATGKAYGYTF.

In this sample, this clone turned up once. The gene calls are TRBV5-4 and TRBJ2-7; 7 nucleotides agree with TRBD1. The CDR3 is made up of 13 amino acids. V dropped 4 bases and J dropped 5; count of bases not matched to a gene: 6. Germline CDR1 SGHNT, CDR2 YYREEE (reference sequence). In DNA, the CDR3 is TGTGCCAGCAGCCCTGGACAGGTTGACGAGCAGTACTTC. It encodes CASSPGQVDEQYF.

This chain connects TRBV3-1 (or the pseudogene TRBV3-2) to TRBJ2-2; TRBD2 matches 12 bases. Germline-derived CDR1 and CDR2 are LGHDT and YNNKEL (reference sequence). This CDR3 is 16 amino acids long. With 0 bases clipped from V and 6 bases from J, the junction kept 2 bases outside the gene matches. CDR3: CASSQDLAGGPGELFF. The DNA of the CDR3 is TGTGCCAGCAGCCAAGATCTAGCGGGGGGGCCCGGGGAGCTGTTTTTT.

The chain joins TRBV3-1 (or the pseudogene TRBV3-2) to TRBJ1-4; the match to TRBD1 covers 7 bases. Germline assignment: CDR1 LGHDT and CDR2 YNNKEL (reference sequence). The CDR3 is made up of 13 amino acids. The junction had 7 bases not matched to a gene; V was cut back by 9 bases and J by 6 bases. CDR3 loop: CASQGVKDEKLFF. CDR3 DNA sequence: TGTGCCAGTCAGGGGGTGAAGGATGAAAAACTGTTTTTT.

The CDR3 DNA sequence: TGCAGTGCGGCCTCCACCTACGAGCAGTACTTC. Translated, it gives CSAASTYEQYF. The chain has TRBV20-1 and TRBJ2-7; D gene uncertain. This CDR3 region has 11 residues. V lost 6 bases and J lost 2, with 8 bases in between. Germline assignment: CDR1 DFQATT and CDR2 SNEGSKA (reference sequence).